The T cell receptor (delta chain) under discussion was sequenced for a study of γδ T cells in repeated Plasmodium falciparum infection. TCRdb redid the clone calls on the multiplex PCR reads with CATT. The sample yields 85,000 to 95,000 delta-chain clones, 1.4% seen once. Bulk repertoires came from Vgamma9/Vdelta2+ or Vdelta2-negative gammadelta T cells flow-sorted from PBMC. The CDR3 has 19 amino acids. J was trimmed by 2 bases and V by 0 bases; bases with no gene match: 12. CDR1 and CDR2 (germline): TSWWSYY, QGS. This clone was seen ten or more times. The source of this sequence is a pool of human donors (malaria-infected and uninfected, not separated). The specimen was gamma-delta T cells from blood. The chain links TRDV1 to TRDJ1; 10 nucleotides line up with TRDD3. The DNA of the CDR3 is TGTGCTCTTGGGGAACTTCCGGCGGGCTGGGGGATATCGACCGATAAACTCATCTTT. It specifies CALGELPAGWGISTDKLIF.